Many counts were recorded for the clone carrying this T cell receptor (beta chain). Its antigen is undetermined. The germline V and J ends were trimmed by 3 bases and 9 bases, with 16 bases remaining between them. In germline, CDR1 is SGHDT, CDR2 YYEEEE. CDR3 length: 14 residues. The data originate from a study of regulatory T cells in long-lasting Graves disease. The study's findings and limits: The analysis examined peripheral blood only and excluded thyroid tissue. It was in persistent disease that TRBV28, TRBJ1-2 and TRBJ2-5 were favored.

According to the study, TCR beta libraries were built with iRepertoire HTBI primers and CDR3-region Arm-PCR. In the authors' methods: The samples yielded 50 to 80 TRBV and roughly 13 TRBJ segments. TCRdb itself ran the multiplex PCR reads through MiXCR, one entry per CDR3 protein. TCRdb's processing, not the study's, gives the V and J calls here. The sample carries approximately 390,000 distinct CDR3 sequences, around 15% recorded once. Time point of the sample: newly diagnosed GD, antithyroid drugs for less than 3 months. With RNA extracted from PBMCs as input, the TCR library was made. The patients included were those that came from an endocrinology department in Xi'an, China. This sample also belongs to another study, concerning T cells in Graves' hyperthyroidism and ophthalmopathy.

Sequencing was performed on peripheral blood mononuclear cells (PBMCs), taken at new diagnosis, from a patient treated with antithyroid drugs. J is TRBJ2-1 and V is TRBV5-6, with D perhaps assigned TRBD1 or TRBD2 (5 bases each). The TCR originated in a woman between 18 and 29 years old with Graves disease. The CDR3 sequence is CASSSGRSPREQFF. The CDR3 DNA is TGTGCCAGCAGCTCGGGACGCTCTCCTCGTGAGCAGTTCTTC.